This TCR beta chain comes out of a study of cytomegalovirus exposure and HLA in healthy donors. Primers: 60 Vbeta forward and 13 Jbeta reverse. Measured with immunoSEQ multiplex PCR; TCRdb has only the in-frame clones, and not every one. The table records more than 25,000 clones, under 70% of them present only once. CDR3 length: 15 amino acids. Trimming removed 4 bases at V and 11 bases at J, with 21 bases between. Germline CDR1 and CDR2: MNHNS and SASEGT. Overall study findings and caveats: Because they were indistinguishable, some V segments, including TRBV6-2 and TRBV6-3, were excluded. Later analysis associated a missense DCLRE1C variant with TCR beta V- and J-gene trimming. Immune exposure information available was restricted to CMV serostatus. Highest at DRB1 and lowest at HLA-C, TCR association rates differed among HLA loci in a later analysis.

Points on this clone: Antigen specificity is unknown.

This clonotype originated in a woman aged 45-60 years in good health and CMV-seronegative. Sample: PBMCs. The chain uses TRBV6-1 and TRBJ2-4, with D hard to call. For the CDR3, the DNA is TGTGCCAGCAGTGGTCTGGGTACATCAAGCGTCGTTCAGTACTTC. Its protein product is CASSGLGTSSVVQYF.